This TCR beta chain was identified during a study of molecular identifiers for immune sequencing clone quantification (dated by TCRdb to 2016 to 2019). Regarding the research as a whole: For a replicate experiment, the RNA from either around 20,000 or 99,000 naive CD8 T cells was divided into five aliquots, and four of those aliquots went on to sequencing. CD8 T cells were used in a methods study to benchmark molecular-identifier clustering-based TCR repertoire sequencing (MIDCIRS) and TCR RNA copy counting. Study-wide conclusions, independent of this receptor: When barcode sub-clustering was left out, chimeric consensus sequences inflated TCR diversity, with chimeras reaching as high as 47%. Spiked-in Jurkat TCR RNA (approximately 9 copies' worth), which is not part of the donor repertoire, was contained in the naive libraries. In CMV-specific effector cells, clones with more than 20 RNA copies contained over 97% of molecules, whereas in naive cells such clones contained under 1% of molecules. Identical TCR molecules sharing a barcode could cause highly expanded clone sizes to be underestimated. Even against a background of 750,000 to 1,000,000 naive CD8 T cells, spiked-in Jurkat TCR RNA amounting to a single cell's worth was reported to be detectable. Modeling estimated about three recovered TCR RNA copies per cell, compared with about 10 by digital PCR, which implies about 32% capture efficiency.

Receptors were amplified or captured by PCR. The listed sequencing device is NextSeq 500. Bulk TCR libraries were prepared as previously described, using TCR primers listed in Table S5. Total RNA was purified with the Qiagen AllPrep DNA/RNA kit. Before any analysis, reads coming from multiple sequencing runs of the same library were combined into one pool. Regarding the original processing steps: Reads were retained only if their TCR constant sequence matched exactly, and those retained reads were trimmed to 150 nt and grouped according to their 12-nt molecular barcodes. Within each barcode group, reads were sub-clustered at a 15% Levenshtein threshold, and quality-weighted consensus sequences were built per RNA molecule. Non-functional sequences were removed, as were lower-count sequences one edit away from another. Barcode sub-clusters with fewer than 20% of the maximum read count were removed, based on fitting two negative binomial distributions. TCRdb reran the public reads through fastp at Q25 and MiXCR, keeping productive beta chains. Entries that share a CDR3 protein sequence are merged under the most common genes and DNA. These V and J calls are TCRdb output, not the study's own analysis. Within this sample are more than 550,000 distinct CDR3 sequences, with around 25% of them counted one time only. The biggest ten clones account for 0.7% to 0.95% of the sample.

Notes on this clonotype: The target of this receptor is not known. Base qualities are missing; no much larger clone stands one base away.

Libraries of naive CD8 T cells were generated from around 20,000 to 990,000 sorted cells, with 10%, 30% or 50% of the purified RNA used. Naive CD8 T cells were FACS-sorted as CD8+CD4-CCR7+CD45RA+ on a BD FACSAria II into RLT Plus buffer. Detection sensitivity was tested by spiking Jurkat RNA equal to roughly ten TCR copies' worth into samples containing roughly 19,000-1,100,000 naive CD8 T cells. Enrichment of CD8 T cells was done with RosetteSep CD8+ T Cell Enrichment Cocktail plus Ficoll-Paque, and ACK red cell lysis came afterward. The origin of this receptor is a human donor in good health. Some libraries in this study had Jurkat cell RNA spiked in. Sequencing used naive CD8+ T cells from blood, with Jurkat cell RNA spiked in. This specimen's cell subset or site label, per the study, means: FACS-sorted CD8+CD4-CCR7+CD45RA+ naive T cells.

The bases are TGTGCCAGCAGCCCAACCGGGACTAGCGGTTTAGAGCAGTACTTC. Its translation is CASSPTGTSGLEQYF. The chain links TRBV6-5 with TRBJ2-7; a stretch of 11 junction bases matches TRBD2. Including cysteine and phenylalanine, the CDR3 has 15 amino acids. Just CDR3 DNA is preserved here, 45 bases in frame from base 1. CDR1 and CDR2, per the germline V gene, are MNHEY and SVGAGI. Clipping removes 6 bases from V and 7 bases from J, with 11 as the unmatched junction base count.